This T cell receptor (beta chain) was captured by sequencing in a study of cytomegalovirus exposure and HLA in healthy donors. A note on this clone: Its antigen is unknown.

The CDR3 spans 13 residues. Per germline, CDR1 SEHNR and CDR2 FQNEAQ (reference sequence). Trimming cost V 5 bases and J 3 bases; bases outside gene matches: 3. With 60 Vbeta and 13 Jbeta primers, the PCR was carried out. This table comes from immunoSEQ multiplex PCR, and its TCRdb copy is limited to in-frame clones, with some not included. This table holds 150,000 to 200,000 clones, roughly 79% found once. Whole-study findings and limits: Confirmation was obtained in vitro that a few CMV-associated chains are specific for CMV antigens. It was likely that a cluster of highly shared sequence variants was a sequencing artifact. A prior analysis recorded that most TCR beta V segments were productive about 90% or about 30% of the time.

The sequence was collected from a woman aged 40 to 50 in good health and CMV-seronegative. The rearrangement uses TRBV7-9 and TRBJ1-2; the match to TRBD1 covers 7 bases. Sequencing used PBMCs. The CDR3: CASSAGQDYGYTF. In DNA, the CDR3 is TGTGCCAGCAGCGCAGGACAGGACTATGGCTACACCTTC.